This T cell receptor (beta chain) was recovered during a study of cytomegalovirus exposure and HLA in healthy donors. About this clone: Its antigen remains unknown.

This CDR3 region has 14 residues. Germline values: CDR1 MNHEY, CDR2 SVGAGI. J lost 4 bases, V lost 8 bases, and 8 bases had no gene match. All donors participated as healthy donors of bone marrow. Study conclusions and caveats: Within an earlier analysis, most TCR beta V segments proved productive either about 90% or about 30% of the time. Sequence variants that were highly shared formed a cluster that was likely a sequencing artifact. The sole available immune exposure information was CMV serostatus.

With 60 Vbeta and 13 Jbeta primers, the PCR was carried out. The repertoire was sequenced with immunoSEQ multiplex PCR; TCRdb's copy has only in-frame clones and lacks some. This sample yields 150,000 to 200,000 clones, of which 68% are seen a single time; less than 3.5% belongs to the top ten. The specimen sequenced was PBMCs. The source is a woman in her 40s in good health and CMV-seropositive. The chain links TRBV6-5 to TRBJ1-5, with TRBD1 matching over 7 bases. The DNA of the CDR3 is TGTGCCAGCCGACCAGACAGGGAGAATCAGCCCCAGCATTTT. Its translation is CASRPDRENQPQHF.